Presented here are 9 T cell receptor beta chains from one specimen sequenced in a study of cytomegalovirus exposure and HLA in healthy donors. PCR primers comprised 60 Vbeta and 13 Jbeta primers. Sequenced by immunoSEQ multiplex PCR; TCRdb stores in-frame clones only, minus some. The data hold about 73,000 clones, with roughly four fifths observed a single time. Sequenced sample: PBMCs. The receptors were gathered from a man aged 70-80 years in good health and CMV-seronegative.

The table lists this clone with a count of one. The V and J genes are TRBV28 and TRBJ2-5, with TRBD1 matching 7 bases. This CDR3 is built from 12 residues. The V segment lost 6 bases and the J segment 7 bases; nucleotides outside the gene matches: 5. Germline CDR1 and CDR2: MDHEN and SYDVKM. CDR3 region: CASSFPGGTQYF. The DNA of the CDR3 is TGTGCCAGCAGCTTCCCAGGGGGGACCCAGTACTTC.

The V call is TRBV10-1, the J call TRBJ2-2, with TRBD2 matching 16 bases. After removal of 5 bases from V and 4 bases from J, the junction contained 16 bases not matched to a gene. The CDR3 sequence is 21 residues long. Germline lookup yields CDR1 WNHNN and CDR2 SYGVQD (reference sequence). The CDR3 sequence: CASSHHLGTSGGARPTGELFF. CDR3 in DNA: TGCGCCAGCAGTCACCACCTCGGGACTAGCGGGGGGGCCCGGCCCACCGGGGAGCTGTTTTTT.

V usage is TRBV10-3 and J usage is TRBJ1-1, with 9 positions matching TRBD1. The CDR3 spans 13 residues. The V and J ends lost 5 bases and 5 bases, in that order; junction bases with no gene match: 3. Germline V gene sequence: CDR1 ENHRY, CDR2 SYGVKD. The CDR3 sequence: CAISRTGDTEAFF. CDR3 coding DNA: TGTGCCATCAGTAGGACAGGGGATACTGAAGCTTTCTTT.

The rearrangement joins TRBV7-9 to TRBJ2-1; tentatively, D is TRBD2 (5 bases). V lost 3 bases to trimming and J lost 7 bases, with 13 bases between them. Germline V gives CDR1 SEHNR, CDR2 FQNEAQ (reference sequence). This CDR3 is 14 amino acids long. The CDR3 bases are TGTGCCAGCAGCTTGGGTAGCGCACGAAATGAGCAGTTCTTC. It yields the protein CASSLGSARNEQFF.

This clone was recorded a few times. J is TRBJ1-6 and V is TRBV7-9; D is unresolved. CDR1 and CDR2 (germline): SEHNR, FQNEAQ (reference sequence). Deletions cut 5 bases from V and 10 bases from J, with 18 bases between. CDR3 length: 15 residues. CDR3 loop: CASSLYSSLGSPLHF. The CDR3 region has the DNA TGTGCCAGCAGCCTTTACAGCAGTCTCGGCTCACCCCTCCACTTT.

V gene TRBV11-2 combines with J gene TRBJ1-6; TRBD1 matches 11 bases. CDR3 length equals 16 residues. Losses at the gene ends were 4 bases for V and 5 bases for J; bases not matched to a gene: 4. Germline assignment: CDR1 SGHAT and CDR2 FQNNGV. In DNA, the CDR3 is TGTGCCAGCAGCTCCCTGGGACAGGGGGATAATTCACCCCTCCACTTT. Translating it yields CASSSLGQGDNSPLHF. Supplemented by reference TRBV11-2 and TRBJ1-6, the full variable domain reads EAGVAQSPRYKIIEKRQSVAFWCNPISGHATLYWYQQILGQGPKLLIQFQNNGVVDDSQLPKDRFSAERLKGVDSTLKIQPAKLEDSAVYLCASSSLGQGDNSPLHFGNGTRLTVT.

In this sample, this clone turned up once. For the CDR3, the DNA is TGCGCCAGCAGCCGGAAAAACAGGGTCACCTACGAGCAGTACTTC. Translation gives CASSRKNRVTYEQYF. This rearrangement joins TRBV4-3 to TRBJ2-7; maybe TRBD1 (6 bases). Germline CDR1 reads LGHNA; CDR2 reads YSLEER. Trimming left V 4 bases short and J 2 bases short, with 15 bases between. CDR3 length: 15 amino acids.

CDR3 coding DNA: TGTGCCAGCAGCGTAGGGGCCGGGGTGAGCACAGATACGCAGTATTTT. Its translation is CASSVGAGVSTDTQYF. J is TRBJ2-3 and V is TRBV9; perhaps TRBD2 as D (5 bases). Deletions cut 0 bases from V and 0 bases from J, with 11 bases between. Germline loops: CDR1 SGDLS, CDR2 YYNGEE. There are 16 residues in the CDR3.

This clone was seen just once. The J gene is TRBJ2-1, the V gene TRBV7-9, with TRBD1 identical over 7 bases. Trimming cost V 3 bases and J 7 bases; bases outside gene matches: 6. Germline CDR1 reads SEHNR; CDR2 reads FQNEAQ (reference sequence). The CDR3 is 14 amino acids. The DNA for the CDR3 is TGTGCCAGCAGCTTGACAGGGAGAGTGAATGAGCAGTTCTTC. This sequence encodes CASSLTGRVNEQFF.